This paragraph reports one T cell receptor beta chain. These data are taken from a study of blood T cell repertoires in COVID-19. Across the study: The study drew acute and convalescent COVID-19 samples from the United States, Italy and Spain. PBMCs, B-cell-depleted T cells, or T cells provided the cDNA or gDNA that made up the material.

Study processing details: Reference gene primers were amplified, and this amplification served to estimate nucleated cell counts. Sequencing used immunoSEQ multiplex PCR; TCRdb keeps in-frame clones, though not all of them. V, J and clone size were drawn from that table, and D and trimming were deduced from the DNA. The sample holds about 170,000 clones, about four fifths seen once. Germline V CDR1 and CDR2: SNHLY, FYNNEI. The CDR3 covers 15 residues. V gave up 7 bases and J gave up 4 bases; unmatched junction bases: 10. The specimen sequenced was peripheral blood. This clonotype originated in a human donor with acute or convalescent COVID-19. The donor label of this sample is uncertain. The chain uses TRBV2 and TRBJ1-5; 7 bases align to TRBD1. The DNA of the CDR3 is TGTGCCAGCAATAAAGGACAGGCGATAAATCAGCCCCAGCATTTT. Translating it yields CASNKGQAINQPQHF. Full variable domain (missing parts from reference TRBV2 and TRBJ1-5): EPEVTQTPSHQVTQMGQEVILRCVPISNHLYFYWYRQILGQKVEFLVSFYNNEISEKSEIFDDQFSVERPDGSNFTLKIRSTKLEDSAMYFCASNKGQAINQPQHFGDGTRLSIL.